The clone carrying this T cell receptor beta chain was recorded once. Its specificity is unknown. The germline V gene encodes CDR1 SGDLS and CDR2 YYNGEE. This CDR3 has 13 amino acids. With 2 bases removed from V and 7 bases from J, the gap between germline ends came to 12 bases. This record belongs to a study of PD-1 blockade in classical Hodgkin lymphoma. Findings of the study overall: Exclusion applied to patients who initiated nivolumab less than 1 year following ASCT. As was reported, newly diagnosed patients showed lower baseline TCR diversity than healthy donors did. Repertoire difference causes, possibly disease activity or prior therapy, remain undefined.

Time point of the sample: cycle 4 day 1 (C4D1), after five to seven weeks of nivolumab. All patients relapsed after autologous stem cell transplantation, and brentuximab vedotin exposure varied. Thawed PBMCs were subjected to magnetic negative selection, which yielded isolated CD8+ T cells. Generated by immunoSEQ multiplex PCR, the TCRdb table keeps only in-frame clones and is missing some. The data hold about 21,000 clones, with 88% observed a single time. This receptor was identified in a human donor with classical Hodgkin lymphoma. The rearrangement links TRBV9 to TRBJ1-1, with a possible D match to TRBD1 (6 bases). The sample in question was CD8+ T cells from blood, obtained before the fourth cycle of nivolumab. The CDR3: CASSVGGTNEAFF. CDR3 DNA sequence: TGTGCCAGCAGCGTGGGAGGGACAAATGAAGCTTTCTTT.